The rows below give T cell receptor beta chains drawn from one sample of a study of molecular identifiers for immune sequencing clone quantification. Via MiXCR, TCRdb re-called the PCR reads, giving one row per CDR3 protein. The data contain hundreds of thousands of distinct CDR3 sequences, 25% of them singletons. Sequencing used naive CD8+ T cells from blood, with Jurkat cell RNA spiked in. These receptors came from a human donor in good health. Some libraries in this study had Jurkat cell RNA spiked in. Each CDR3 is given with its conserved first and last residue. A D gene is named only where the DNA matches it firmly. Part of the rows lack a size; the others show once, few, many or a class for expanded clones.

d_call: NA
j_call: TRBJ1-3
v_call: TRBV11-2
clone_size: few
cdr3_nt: TGTGCCAGCAGCTCAAGGGGGGACTCTGGAAACACCATATATTTT
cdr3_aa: CASSSRGDSGNTIYF

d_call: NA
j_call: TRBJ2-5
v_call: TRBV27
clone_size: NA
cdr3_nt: TGTGCCAGCAGCCCAATCGACGGGCACCAAGAGACCCAGTACTTC
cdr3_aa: CASSPIDGHQETQYF

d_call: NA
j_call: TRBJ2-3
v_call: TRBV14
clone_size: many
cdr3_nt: TGTGCCAGCAGCCGAATGTCGGATACGCAGTATTTT
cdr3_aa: CASSRMSDTQYF

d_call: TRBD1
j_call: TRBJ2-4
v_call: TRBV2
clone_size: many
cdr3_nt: TGTGCCAGCAGTTTCCCCAGACAGGGGGCGTTGAGCAAAAACATTCAGTACTTC
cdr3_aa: CASSFPRQGALSKNIQYF

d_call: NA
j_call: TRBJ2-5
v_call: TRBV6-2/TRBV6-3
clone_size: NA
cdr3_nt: TGTGCCAGCAGTTACTTCGGCGGGACACGAGAGACCCAGTACTTC
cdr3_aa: CASSYFGGTRETQYF

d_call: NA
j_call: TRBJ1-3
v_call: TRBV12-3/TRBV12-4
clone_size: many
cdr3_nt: TGTGCCAGCAGGACCCTCCCTCGGACCGACTTGGGAGGAAACACCATATATTTT
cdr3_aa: CASRTLPRTDLGGNTIYF

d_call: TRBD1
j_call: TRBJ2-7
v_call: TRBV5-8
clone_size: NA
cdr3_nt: TGTGCCAGCAGCACCCCACAGGGGGCTCCTTACGAGCAGTACTTC
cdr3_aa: CASSTPQGAPYEQYF

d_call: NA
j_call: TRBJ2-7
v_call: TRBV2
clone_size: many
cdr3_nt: TGTGCCAGCAGTGATTTGGACGGGACCTACGAGCAGTACTTC
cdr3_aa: CASSDLDGTYEQYF

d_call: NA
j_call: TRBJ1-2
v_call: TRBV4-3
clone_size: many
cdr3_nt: TGCGCCAGCAGCCAAGATAGGGCGTCCGCTAACTATGGCTACACCTTC
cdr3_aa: CASSQDRASANYGYTF

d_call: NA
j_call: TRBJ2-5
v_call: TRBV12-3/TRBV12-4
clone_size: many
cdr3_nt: TGTGCCAGCAGCCGGTACCAAGAGACCCAGTACTTC
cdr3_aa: CASSRYQETQYF

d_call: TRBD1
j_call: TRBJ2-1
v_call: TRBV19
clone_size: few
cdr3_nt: TGTGCCAGTAGTATCGTTGGACAGGGGGAGGGTGAGCAGTTCTTC
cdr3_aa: CASSIVGQGEGEQFF

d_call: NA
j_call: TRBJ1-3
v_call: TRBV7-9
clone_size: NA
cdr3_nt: TGTGCCAGCAGCTCCAGGACAGTCGGAAACACCATATATTTT
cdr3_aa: CASSSRTVGNTIYF

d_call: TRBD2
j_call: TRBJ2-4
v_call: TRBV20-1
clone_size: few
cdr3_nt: TGCAGTGCTAGAGTCCACAGCGGGGAAAGCCTAGCCAAAAACATTCAGTACTTC
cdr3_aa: CSARVHSGESLAKNIQYF

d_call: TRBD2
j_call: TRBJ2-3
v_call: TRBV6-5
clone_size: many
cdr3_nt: TGTGCCAGCAGTCCTAGTCTAGCGGGGGCCACAGATACGCAGTATTTT
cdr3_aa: CASSPSLAGATDTQYF

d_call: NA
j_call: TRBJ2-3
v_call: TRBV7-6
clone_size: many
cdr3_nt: TGTGCCAGCAGCTTAGAATGGGGGATCGGCGATACGCAGTATTTT
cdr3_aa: CASSLEWGIGDTQYF

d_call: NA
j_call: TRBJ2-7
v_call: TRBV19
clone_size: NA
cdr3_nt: TGTGCCAGTAGTATAGGGACTACCAGGGAGCAGTACTTC
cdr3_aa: CASSIGTTREQYF

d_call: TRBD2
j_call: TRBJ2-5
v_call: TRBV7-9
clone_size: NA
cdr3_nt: TGTGCCAGCAGCCCGTCCCTCGCGGGGGGGCTCCAAGAGACCCAGTACTTC
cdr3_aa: CASSPSLAGGLQETQYF

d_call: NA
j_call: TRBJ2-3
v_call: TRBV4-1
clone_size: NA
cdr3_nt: TGCGCCAGCAGCCAAGCTCGGTTAGATACGCAGTATTTT
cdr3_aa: CASSQARLDTQYF

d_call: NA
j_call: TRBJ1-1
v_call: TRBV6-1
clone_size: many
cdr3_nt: TGTGCCAGCAGTGTTGGGGCTGAAGCTTTCTTT
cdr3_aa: CASSVGAEAFF

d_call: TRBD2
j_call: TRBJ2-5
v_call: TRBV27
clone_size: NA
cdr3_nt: TGTGCCAGCAGACCGAGCGGGGCAACTCAAGAGACCCAGTACTTC
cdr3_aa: CASRPSGATQETQYF

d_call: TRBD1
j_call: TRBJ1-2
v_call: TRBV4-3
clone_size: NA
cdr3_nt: TGCGCCAGCAGCCAAGAGTGGACAGGGAAGTATGGCTACACCTTC
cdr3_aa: CASSQEWTGKYGYTF

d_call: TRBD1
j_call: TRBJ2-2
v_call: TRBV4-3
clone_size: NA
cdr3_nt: TGCGCCAGCAGCCAAGACCCTCTGGTTGGGACAGTGAACACCGGGGAGCTGTTTTTT
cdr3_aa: CASSQDPLVGTVNTGELFF

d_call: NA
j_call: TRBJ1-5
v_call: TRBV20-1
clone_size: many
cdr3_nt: TGCAGTGCTAGTAAACAGTCTTATAGCAATCAGCCCCAGCATTTT
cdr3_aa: CSASKQSYSNQPQHF

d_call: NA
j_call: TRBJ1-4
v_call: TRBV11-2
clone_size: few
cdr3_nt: TGTGCCAGCAGCTTAGGACGGACGGCGAGGTGGGAAAAACTGTTTTTT
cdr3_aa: CASSLGRTARWEKLFF

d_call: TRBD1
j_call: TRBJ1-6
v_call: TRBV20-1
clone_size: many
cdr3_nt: TGCAGTGCTAGGCTGCAGGGGGATAGCTCCTATAATTCACCCCTCCACTTT
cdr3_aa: CSARLQGDSSYNSPLHF

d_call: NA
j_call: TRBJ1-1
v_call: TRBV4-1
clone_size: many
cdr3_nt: TGCGCCAGCAGCCAGGCGGACAGTAACACTGAAGCTTTCTTT
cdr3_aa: CASSQADSNTEAFF

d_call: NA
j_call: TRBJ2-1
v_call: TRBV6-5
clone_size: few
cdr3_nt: TGTGCCAGTTTGGACACCCAGCTCTCCTACAATGAGCAGTTCTTC
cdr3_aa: CASLDTQLSYNEQFF

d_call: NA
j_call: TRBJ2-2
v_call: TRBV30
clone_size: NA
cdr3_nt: TGTGCCTGGAGCGGAGTGGGGACCGGGGAGCTGTTTTTT
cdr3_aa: CAWSGVGTGELFF

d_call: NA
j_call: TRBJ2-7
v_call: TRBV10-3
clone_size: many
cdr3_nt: TGTGCCATCAGTGAGTCCAAGGGTTCCGAGCAGTACTTC
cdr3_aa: CAISESKGSEQYF

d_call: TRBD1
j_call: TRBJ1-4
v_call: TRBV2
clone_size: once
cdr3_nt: TGTGCCAGCAGGGAACACTTGGCAGGGGGAGAAAAACTGTTTTTT
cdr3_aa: CASREHLAGGEKLFF

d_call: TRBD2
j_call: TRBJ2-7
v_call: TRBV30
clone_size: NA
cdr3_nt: TGTGCCTGGACTAGCGGGAGCTACGAGCAGTACTTC
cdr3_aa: CAWTSGSYEQYF

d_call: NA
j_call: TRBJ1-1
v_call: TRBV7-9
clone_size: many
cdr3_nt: TGTGCCAGCAGCTTATTAGATGGGACGAACACTGAAGCTTTCTTT
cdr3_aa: CASSLLDGTNTEAFF

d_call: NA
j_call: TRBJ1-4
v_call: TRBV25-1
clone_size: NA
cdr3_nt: TGTGCCAGCAGTGAATCCGTCATCGCGGGCGCAACTAATGAAAAACTGTTTTTT
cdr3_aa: CASSESVIAGATNEKLFF

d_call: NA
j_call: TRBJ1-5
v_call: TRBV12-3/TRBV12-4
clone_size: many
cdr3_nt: TGTGCCAGCAGTTTTGTGGGTCAGCCCCAGCATTTT
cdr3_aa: CASSFVGQPQHF

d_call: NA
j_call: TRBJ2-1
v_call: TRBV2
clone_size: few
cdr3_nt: TGTGCCAGCAGTGGGGGAGCCACGTCCTCAACCAATGAGCAGTTCTTC
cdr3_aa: CASSGGATSSTNEQFF

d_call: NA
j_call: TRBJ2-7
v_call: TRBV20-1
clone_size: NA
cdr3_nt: TGCAGTGCTAGAGATACTTGGCAACCCACCTACGAGCAGTACTTC
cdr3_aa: CSARDTWQPTYEQYF

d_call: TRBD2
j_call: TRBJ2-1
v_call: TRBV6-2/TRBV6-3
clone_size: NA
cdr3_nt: TGTGCCAGCAGTTACGTCGAGACTAGCGCCTTCTATGAGCAGTTCTTC
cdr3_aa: CASSYVETSAFYEQFF

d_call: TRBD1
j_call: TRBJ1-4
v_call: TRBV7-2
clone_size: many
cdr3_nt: TGTGCCAGCAGCCCCGGGACAGGGGCAACTAATGAAAAACTGTTTTTT
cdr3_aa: CASSPGTGATNEKLFF

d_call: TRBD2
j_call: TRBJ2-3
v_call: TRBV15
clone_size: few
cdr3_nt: TGTGCCACCAGCAGAGATCTAGCGGGAGGAGGGGTGGGCACAGATACGCAGTATTTT
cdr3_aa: CATSRDLAGGGVGTDTQYF

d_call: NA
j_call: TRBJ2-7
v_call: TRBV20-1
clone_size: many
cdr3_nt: TGCAGTGCTAAGACTATCTCCTACGAGCAGTACTTC
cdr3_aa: CSAKTISYEQYF